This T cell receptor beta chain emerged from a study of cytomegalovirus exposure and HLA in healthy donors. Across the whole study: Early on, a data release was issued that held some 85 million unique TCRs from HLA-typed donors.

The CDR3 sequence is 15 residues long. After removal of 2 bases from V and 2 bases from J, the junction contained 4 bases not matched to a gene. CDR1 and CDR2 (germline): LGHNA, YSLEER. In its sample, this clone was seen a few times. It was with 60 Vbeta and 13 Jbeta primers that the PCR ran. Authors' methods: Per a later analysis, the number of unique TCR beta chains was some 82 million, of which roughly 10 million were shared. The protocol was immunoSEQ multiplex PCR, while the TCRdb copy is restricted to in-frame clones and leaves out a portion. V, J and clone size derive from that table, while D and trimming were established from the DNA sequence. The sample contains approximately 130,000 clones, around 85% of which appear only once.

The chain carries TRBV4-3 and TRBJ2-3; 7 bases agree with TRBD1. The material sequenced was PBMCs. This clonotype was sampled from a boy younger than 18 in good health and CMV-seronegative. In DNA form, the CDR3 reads TGCGCCAGCAGCCAACTCGACAGGGACACAGATACGCAGTATTTT. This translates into CASSQLDRDTDTQYF.